The 31 T cell receptor beta chains below come from one sample, sequenced in a study of T cell responses to AZD1222 COVID-19 vaccine (TCRdb year 2021). The time point label, read with the paper, signifies: baseline before first vaccination. The library relied on the immunoSEQ multiplex PCR assay. TCRdb provides this immuneACCESS table in a form limited to in-frame rearrangements. Some clones are lacking; in checked studies, under half of them reflect an unresolved V gene, and why the rest are absent is not known. Here the sample has some 130,000 clones; 85% to 95% occur a single time. The ten largest account for less than 6.5% of the sample. The sequencing used peripheral blood, collected on day 0 of AZD1222 vaccination. The source of these receptors is an adult in good health.

This chain joins TRBV29-1 and TRBJ1-1; tentatively, D is TRBD1 (5 bases). V shed 6 bases and J shed 2 bases, with 10 bases lying between them. The germline V gene has CDR1 SQVTM and CDR2 ANQGSEA. The CDR3 runs to 12 residues. CDR3 sequence (DNA): TGCAGCGTCGGGGCACTTAACACTGAAGCTTTCTTT. This sequence encodes CSVGALNTEAFF.

The gene calls are TRBV2 and TRBJ2-3, with D maybe TRBD1 (6 bases). This CDR3 spans 13 amino acids. Germline assignment: CDR1 SNHLY and CDR2 FYNNEI. V was cut by 6 bases and J by 2 bases, with 9 bases left in between. CDR3 protein: CASRGDITDTQYF. The CDR3 DNA follows: TGTGCCAGCAGGGGGGACATCACAGATACGCAGTATTTT.

CDR3: CASSIGRESGYTF. In DNA, the CDR3 is TGTGCCAGTAGTATAGGAAGGGAGTCTGGCTACACCTTC. The chain is built from TRBV19 and TRBJ1-2, with unresolved D. The CDR3 spans 13 residues. Germline V gene sequence: CDR1 LNHDA, CDR2 SQIVND (reference sequence). V dropped 1 base and J dropped 7 bases, with 10 bases sitting between them. Full variable domain (missing parts from reference TRBV19 and TRBJ1-2): DGGITQSPKYLFRKEGQNVTLSCEQNLNHDAMYWYRQDPGQGLRLIYYSQIVNDFQKGDIAEGYSVSREKKESFPLTVTSAQKNPTAFYLCASSIGRESGYTFGSGTRLTVV.

The chain links TRBV7-6 to TRBJ1-2; weak D call: TRBD1 (6 bases). Germline lookup yields CDR1 SGHVS and CDR2 FNYEAQ. The CDR3 has 16 amino acids. Trimming removed 1 base at V and 0 bases at J, with 12 bases between. CDR3 sequence reads: CASSLEAGAPNYGYTF. CDR3 nucleotide sequence: TGTGCCAGCAGCTTAGAGGCAGGGGCCCCTAACTATGGCTACACCTTC.

This chain connects TRBV12-3 or TRBV12-4 to TRBJ2-3; 11 positions agree with TRBD2. Trimming at V came to 8 bases and at J to 4 bases, leaving 2 bases not matched to a gene. The CDR3 loop spans 13 amino acids. The CDR3 DNA sequence: TGTGCCAGCGGTAGCGGGAGGGCAGATACGCAGTATTTT. Translated, it gives CASGSGRADTQYF.

V is TRBV2 and J is TRBJ2-7, with D perhaps being TRBD1 or TRBD2 (5 bases each). Deletions cut 7 bases from V and 2 bases from J, with 12 bases between. Germline CDR1 is SNHLY and CDR2 is FYNNEI. The CDR3 runs to 13 residues. In DNA, the CDR3 is TGTGCCAGCACCGGGGACCGAGCCTACGAGCAGTACTTC. Translating gives CASTGDRAYEQYF.

In its sample, this clone was seen once. This chain connects TRBV9 to TRBJ1-1, with a possible D match to TRBD1 (5 bases). This CDR3 is built from 15 residues. Trimming stripped 0 bases from V and 4 bases from J, with 13 bases between. Germline V gene data show CDR1 as SGDLS and CDR2 as YYNGEE. CDR3 region: CASSVEGVGITEAFF. DNA for the CDR3: TGTGCCAGCAGCGTAGAAGGGGTCGGGATCACTGAAGCTTTCTTT.

This chain links TRBV2 with TRBJ1-5; TRBD1 agrees at 10 bases. The germline gives CDR1 SNHLY, CDR2 FYNNEI. The ends lost 1 base at V and 6 bases at J; junction bases unmatched: 3. The length of the CDR3 is 15 residues. Here the CDR3 reads CASSEERTGGQPQHF. The CDR3 DNA sequence: TGTGCCAGCAGTGAAGAGAGGACAGGGGGTCAGCCCCAGCATTTT.

This clone was recorded once. V gene TRBV7-8 combines with J gene TRBJ2-3, with TRBD2 as a possible D gene (5 bases). Looked up from germline, CDR1 is SGHVS and CDR2 is FQNEAQ. The CDR3 consists of 16 residues. With 5 bases removed from V and 3 bases from J, the gap between germline ends came to 18 bases. The CDR3 DNA reads TGTGCCAGCAGCCCGCGGACTTTCTCATTGACAGATACGCAGTATTTT. This encodes CASSPRTFSLTDTQYF. Full variable domain (outside the CDR3, taken from reference TRBV7-8 and TRBJ2-3): GAGVSQSPRYKVAKRGQDVALRCDPISGHVSLFWYQQALGQGPEFLTYFQNEAQLDKSGLPSDRFFAERPEGSVSTLKIQRTQQEDSAVYLCASSPRTFSLTDTQYFGPGTRLTVL.

The V and J genes are TRBV7-8 and TRBJ2-5; 7 positions match TRBD1. V shed 5 bases and J 5 bases; nucleotides not matched to a gene: 8. Per the germline V gene, CDR1 is SGHVS and CDR2 is FQNEAQ. The CDR3 length is 14 residues. The CDR3 region is CASSAQGQRETQYF. In DNA, the CDR3 is TGTGCCAGCAGCGCCCAGGGACAGAGGGAGACCCAGTACTTC.

The CDR3 nucleotides are TGTGCCTGGAGCGGAGGACTAGCGGTTTCGAATGAGCAGTTCTTC. Protein sequence: CAWSGGLAVSNEQFF. V usage is TRBV30 and J usage is TRBJ2-1; 10 bases align to TRBD2. Germline V CDR1 and CDR2: GTSNPN, SVGIG (reference sequence). V dropped 3 bases and J dropped 7; count of bases not matched to a gene: 9. This CDR3 has 15 amino acids. Using reference TRBV30 and TRBJ2-1 for the parts outside the CDR3, the full variable domain is SQTIHQWPATLVQPVGSPLSLECTVEGTSNPNLYWYRQAAGRGLQLLFYSVGIGQISSEVPQNLSASRPQDRQFILSSKKLLLSDSGFYLCAWSGGLAVSNEQFFGPGTRLTVL.

The V and J genes are TRBV3-1 (or the pseudogene TRBV3-2) and TRBJ2-1; 12 nucleotides agree with TRBD2. With V trimmed by 1 base and J by 9 bases, 10 bases remained unmatched. This CDR3 comprises 17 residues. Per the germline V gene, CDR1 is LGHDT and CDR2 is YNNKEL (reference sequence). This chain's CDR3 is CASSQVLAGGAGGEQFF. CDR3 nucleotide sequence: TGTGCCAGCAGCCAAGTTCTAGCGGGAGGGGCTGGGGGTGAGCAGTTCTTC.

The chain carries TRBV19 and TRBJ2-1, with 10 bases lining up with TRBD2. The germline gives CDR1 LNHDA, CDR2 SQIVND (reference sequence). Germline trimming cut 5 bases from V and 9 bases from J; bases unmatched to any gene: 4. The CDR3 consists of 13 residues. CDR3 sequence (DNA): TGTGCCAGTAGTTTAGCGGGAGGTGGTGAGCAGTTCTTC. It encodes CASSLAGGGEQFF.

V and J are TRBV5-1 and TRBJ2-1; D ambiguous. This CDR3 contains 13 residues. CDR1 SGHRS and CDR2 YFSETQ come from the germline V gene. V gave up 0 bases and J gave up 5 bases, with 6 bases separating them. The CDR3 DNA reads TGCGCCAGCAGCTTGGGTCAGCACAATGAGCAGTTCTTC. Translation gives CASSLGQHNEQFF.

This clone was detected only a few times. The chain uses TRBV9 and TRBJ2-5; the D gene could be TRBD1 or TRBD2 (5 bases each). Per the germline V gene, CDR1 is SGDLS and CDR2 is YYNGEE. V dropped 0 bases and J dropped 5 bases, with 17 bases sitting between them. The CDR3 runs to 16 residues. The chain's CDR3 is CASSVGRDLLQETQYF. CDR3 bases: TGTGCCAGCAGCGTAGGAAGGGACCTTCTTCAGGAGACCCAGTACTTC. Complete variable domain (other parts from reference TRBV9 and TRBJ2-5): DSGVTQTPKHLITATGQRVTLRCSPRSGDLSVYWYQQSLDQGLQFLIQYYNGEERAKGNILERFSAQQFPDLHSELNLSSLELGDSALYFCASSVGRDLLQETQYFGPGTRLLVL.

This rearrangement joins TRBV28 to TRBJ2-3, with D unclear. The CDR3 consists of 14 residues. The germline V and J ends were trimmed by 5 bases and 0 bases, with 9 bases remaining between them. Germline V CDR1 and CDR2: MDHEN, SYDVKM. CDR3 in DNA: TGTGCCAGCAGTAGTCCCGTCAGCACAGATACGCAGTATTTT. Its translation: CASSSPVSTDTQYF.

The gene calls are TRBV28 and TRBJ2-7; weak D call: TRBD2 (6 bases). Trimming removed 3 bases at V and 0 bases at J, with 9 bases between. The CDR3 length is 14 residues. The germline CDR1 and CDR2 sequences are MDHEN and SYDVKM. CDR3 nucleotide sequence: TGTGCCAGCAGTTTCGGGGGTAGCTCCTACGAGCAGTACTTC. Residues: CASSFGGSSYEQYF.

The chain couples TRBV7-2 to TRBJ1-5, with 8 bases aligning to TRBD1. Looked up from germline, CDR1 is SGHTA and CDR2 is FQGNSA. The CDR3 runs 15 residues. The V and J ends lost 6 bases and 7 bases, in that order; junction bases with no gene match: 11. The CDR3 spells CASSPGQGMYQPQHF. CDR3 sequence (DNA): TGTGCCAGCAGTCCCGGACAGGGAATGTACCAGCCCCAGCATTTT.

The chain recombines TRBV30 with TRBJ2-1; D is perhaps TRBD2 (6 bases). CDR1 GTSNPN and CDR2 SVGIG come from the germline V gene (reference sequence). The CDR3 is 14 residues long. V shed 0 bases and J shed 6 bases, with 12 bases lying between them. CDR3 nucleotides: TGTGCCTGGAGTGTAGGGCAGGGAGGCAATGAGCAGTTCTTC. Encoded protein: CAWSVGQGGNEQFF.

This clone has a single count. The V gene is TRBV9, the J gene TRBJ2-2, with a tentative D call TRBD1 (5 bases). The ends were cut back, 0 bases at V and 0 bases at J, with 9 bases in the middle. CDR3 length equals 16 residues. Germline V gene lookup returns CDR1 SGDLS and CDR2 YYNGEE. The CDR3 sequence: CASSVEWTPNTGELFF. CDR3 bases: TGTGCCAGCAGCGTAGAGTGGACACCGAACACCGGGGAGCTGTTTTTT. The full variable domain, completed using reference TRBV9 and TRBJ2-2, is DSGVTQTPKHLITATGQRVTLRCSPRSGDLSVYWYQQSLDQGLQFLIQYYNGEERAKGNILERFSAQQFPDLHSELNLSSLELGDSALYFCASSVEWTPNTGELFFGEGSRLTVL.

This clone was detected only once. The chain links TRBV7-8 to TRBJ1-6, with 8 bases identical to TRBD1. The CDR3 has 16 residues. The junction had 11 bases not matched to a gene; V was cut back by 3 bases and J by 10 bases. Germline CDR1 and CDR2: SGHVS and FQNEAQ. The CDR3 DNA follows: TGTGCCAGCAGCTTGGTTAATGTTCCAGGGGGCTCACCCCTCCACTTT. Its translation: CASSLVNVPGGSPLHF. The full variable domain, rest sourced from reference TRBV7-8 and TRBJ1-6, is GAGVSQSPRYKVAKRGQDVALRCDPISGHVSLFWYQQALGQGPEFLTYFQNEAQLDKSGLPSDRFFAERPEGSVSTLKIQRTQQEDSAVYLCASSLVNVPGGSPLHFGNGTRLTVT.

The V and J genes are TRBV5-1 and TRBJ2-3; 9 nucleotides match TRBD1. This CDR3 is built from 16 residues. In germline, CDR1 is SGHRS, CDR2 YFSETQ. V trimming: 0 bases; J trimming: 5 bases; junction bases outside the gene matches: 7. The CDR3 region is CASSLVVGTGKDTQYF. In DNA form, the CDR3 reads TGCGCCAGCAGCTTGGTGGTGGGGACAGGGAAAGATACGCAGTATTTT.

This sequence joins TRBV5-1 and TRBJ2-1, with D maybe TRBD1 (6 bases). Trimming removed 4 bases at V and 0 bases at J, with 11 bases between. This CDR3 comprises 15 residues. Germline CDR1 and CDR2: SGHRS and YFSETQ. The CDR3, as DNA: TGCGCCAGCAGCAAGGGGGACACCTCCTACAATGAGCAGTTCTTC. Encoded protein: CASSKGDTSYNEQFF. Drawing the rest from reference TRBV5-1 and TRBJ2-1, the complete variable domain is KAGVTQTPRYLIKTRGQQVTLSCSPISGHRSVSWYQQTPGQGLQFLFEYFSETQRNKGNFPGRFSGRQFSNSRSEMNVSTLELGDSALYLCASSKGDTSYNEQFFGPGTRLTVL.

The V gene is TRBV28, the J gene TRBJ2-1; TRBD1 agrees at 7 bases. This CDR3 region has 15 residues. J gave up 2 bases and V 3 bases, and 4 bases lay outside the gene matches. Per the germline V gene, CDR1 is MDHEN and CDR2 is SYDVKM. In nucleotides, the CDR3 is TGTGCCAGCAGTTTTAGCCAGGGGGCCTACAATGAGCAGTTCTTC. Protein: CASSFSQGAYNEQFF.

The V and J genes are TRBV6-6 and TRBJ2-3, with D perhaps matching TRBD2 (5 bases). The CDR3 loop spans 15 amino acids. Between the trimmed V and J ends, which lost 2 bases and 2 bases, there was a span of 11 bases. The germline V gene encodes CDR1 MNHNY and CDR2 SVGAGI (reference sequence). CDR3 region: CASSYGRGTTDTQYF. The CDR3 DNA reads TGTGCCAGCAGTTACGGACGGGGTACCACAGATACGCAGTATTTT.

V and J are TRBV2 and TRBJ2-2; 7 bases are shared with TRBD2. Germline V CDR1 and CDR2: SNHLY, FYNNEI. The V segment lost 1 base and the J segment 7 bases; nucleotides outside the gene matches: 9. The CDR3 totals 16 residues. CDR3 bases: TGTGCCAGCAGTGAAGACCCAGCGGGAAGGGTCGGGGAGCTGTTTTTT. Translation: CASSEDPAGRVGELFF.

This clone came up once. The chain combines TRBV27 with TRBJ1-1, with D unclear. The V gene lost 2 bases and the J gene lost 7 bases, with 5 bases spanning the gap. The CDR3 is 11 amino acids. Germline CDR1 is MNHEY and CDR2 is SMNVEV (reference sequence). For the CDR3, the DNA is TGTGCCAGCAGTTTAGGAGGTGAAGCTTTCTTT. Translated: CASSLGGEAFF.

This sequence joins TRBV5-1 and TRBJ1-6; D is unresolved. The length of the CDR3 is 15 residues. The germline CDR1 and CDR2 sequences are SGHRS and YFSETQ. Trimming stripped 4 bases from V and 3 bases from J, with 11 bases between. The CDR3 here is CASSPTSSYNSPLHF. Here the CDR3 DNA reads TGCGCCAGCAGCCCGACGAGCAGCTATAATTCACCCCTCCACTTT.

J is TRBJ2-3 and V is TRBV6-2 or TRBV6-3; D gene uncertain. Per the germline V gene, CDR1 is MNHEY and CDR2 is SVGEGT. V was shortened by 6 bases and J by 4 bases, with 20 bases between the two germline ends. This CDR3 spans 16 amino acids. The CDR3 nucleotides are TGTGCCAGCAGCCCCATTAGGCATGGGGTCCCAGATACGCAGTATTTT. Protein product: CASSPIRHGVPDTQYF.

The chain couples TRBV19 to TRBJ1-5, with D perhaps TRBD1 (6 bases). The CDR3 covers 15 residues. Germline CDR1 LNHDA, CDR2 SQIVND (reference sequence). Deletions cut 5 bases from V and 3 bases from J, with 14 bases between. The DNA of the CDR3 is TGTGCCAGTAGTCCGGGAGGGGGGTTCAATCAGCCCCAGCATTTT. Its protein product is CASSPGGGFNQPQHF. Full variable domain (outside the CDR3, taken from reference TRBV19 and TRBJ1-5): DGGITQSPKYLFRKEGQNVTLSCEQNLNHDAMYWYRQDPGQGLRLIYYSQIVNDFQKGDIAEGYSVSREKKESFPLTVTSAQKNPTAFYLCASSPGGGFNQPQHFGDGTRLSIL.

CDR3: CASSYSPAGHEQFF. The CDR3 region has the DNA TGTGCCAGCAGTTACTCCCCTGCGGGGCATGAGCAGTTCTTC. V gene TRBV6-6 combines with J gene TRBJ2-1; a weak D match, TRBD2 (6 bases). Germline V gene lookup returns CDR1 MNHNY and CDR2 SVGAGI (reference sequence). The CDR3 consists of 14 residues. V shed 0 bases and J shed 8 bases, with 11 bases lying between them.